This TCR beta chain appears in the sequencing data of a study of cytomegalovirus exposure and HLA in healthy donors. With 60 Vbeta and 13 Jbeta primers, the PCR was carried out. Measured with immunoSEQ multiplex PCR; TCRdb has only the in-frame clones, and not every one. The table records 150,000 to 250,000 clones, around 79% of them present only once. Study outcomes and limitations: As was reported, the classifier diagnosed cytomegalovirus status with high specificity and sensitivity.

Trimming took off 5 bases at V and 3 bases at J, with 8 bases between the two ends. Germline V gene lookup returns CDR1 KGHSH and CDR2 LQKENI. This CDR3 region has 12 residues. Each of the donors was a healthy bone marrow donor. As for this clone: As yet, its antigen is unknown.

The TCR was taken from a girl under 18 in good health and CMV-seropositive. The source material was PBMCs. This sequence joins TRBV18 and TRBJ2-7, with D uncertain. This chain's CDR3 is CASSGQIYEQYF. The CDR3 region has the DNA TGTGCCAGCTCAGGCCAGATCTACGAGCAGTACTTC.